This T cell receptor beta chain was found in a study of T cell responses to AZD1222 COVID-19 vaccine. Study-level information: The analysis combined second doses at about 4 or about 12 weeks. Study conclusions and caveats: Targeting of unmutated variant regions was reportedly seen in nearly half of spike-specific TCRs. There were repertoire samples only from the period after the peak T cell response. Possibly, clonal diversity was underestimated; donors were largely white British and included more females.

To note about this clone: Its specificity is unknown.

Sequencing was performed with immunoSEQ multiplex PCR; in TCRdb, only in-frame clones are kept and a portion is missing. This sample has more than 95,000 clones, with over 90% found just once. Trimming removed 7 bases at V and 4 bases at J, with 14 bases between. The CDR3 totals 13 residues. Germline V gives CDR1 SQVTM, CDR2 ANQGSEA. V gene TRBV29-1 combines with J gene TRBJ2-4; perhaps D is TRBD1 or TRBD2 (5 bases each). The sequence came from an adult in good health. The sequencing here drew on peripheral blood, taken on day 0 of AZD1222 vaccination. The CDR3, as DNA: TGCAGCGCATCCGGGACCACTAAAAACATTCAGTACTTC. Protein sequence: CSASGTTKNIQYF.